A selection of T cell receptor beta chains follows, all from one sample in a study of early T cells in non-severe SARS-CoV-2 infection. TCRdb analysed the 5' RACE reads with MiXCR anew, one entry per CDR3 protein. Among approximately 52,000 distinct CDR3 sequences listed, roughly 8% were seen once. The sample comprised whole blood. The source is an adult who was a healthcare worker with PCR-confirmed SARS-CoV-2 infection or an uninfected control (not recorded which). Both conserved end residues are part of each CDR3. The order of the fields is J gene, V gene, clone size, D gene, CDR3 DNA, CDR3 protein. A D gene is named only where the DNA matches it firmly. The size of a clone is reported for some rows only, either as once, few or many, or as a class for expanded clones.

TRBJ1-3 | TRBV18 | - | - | TGTGCCAGCTCACCAAACCGAGGAGGGACTGGAAACACCATATATTTT | CASSPNRGGTGNTIYF
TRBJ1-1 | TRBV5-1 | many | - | TGCGCCAGCAGCGAAGGGATGGGTGACACTGAAGCTTTCTTT | CASSEGMGDTEAFF
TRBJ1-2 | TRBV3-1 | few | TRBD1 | TGTGCCAGCAGCCACTTCACGGGACAGGGATCTGGCTACACCTTC | CASSHFTGQGSGYTF
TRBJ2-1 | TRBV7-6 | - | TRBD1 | TGTGCCAGCAGCTTAGCCAAAGGGACAGGGAAGTACAATGAGCAGTTCTTC | CASSLAKGTGKYNEQFF
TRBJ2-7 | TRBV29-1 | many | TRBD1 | TGCAGCGTTGTTTGGCAGGGGGCCTACGAGCAGTACTTC | CSVVWQGAYEQYF
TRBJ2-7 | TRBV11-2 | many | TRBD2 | TGTGCCAGTCAGCGGGAGATGACCAACTACGAGCAGTACTTC | CASQREMTNYEQYF
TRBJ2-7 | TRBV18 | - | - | TGTGCCAGCTCACCGGGACCGGCCTACGAGCAGTACTTC | CASSPGPAYEQYF
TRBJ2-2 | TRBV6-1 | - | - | TGTGCCAGCACGGTGGGAAGCGTCAACACCGGGGAGCTGTTTTTT | CASTVGSVNTGELFF
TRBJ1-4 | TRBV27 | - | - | TGTGCCAGCAGTTTAGGTGAAAAACTGTTTTTT | CASSLGEKLFF
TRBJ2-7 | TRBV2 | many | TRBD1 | TGTGCCAGCAGCCGGAGACAGGGCGGTCCTAACGAGCAGTACTTC | CASSRRQGGPNEQYF
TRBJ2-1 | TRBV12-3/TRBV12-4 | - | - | TGTGCCAGCAGTTTAGCGCCGGGGTTCAGCAATGAGCAGTTCTTC | CASSLAPGFSNEQFF
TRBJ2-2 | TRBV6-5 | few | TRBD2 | TGTGCCAGCAGTCCCTCAATAGCGGGATCCGCGGAGCTGTTTTTT | CASSPSIAGSAELFF
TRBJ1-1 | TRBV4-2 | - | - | TGTGCCAGCAGCCAACCGGACAGGAACACTGAAGCTTTCTTT | CASSQPDRNTEAFF
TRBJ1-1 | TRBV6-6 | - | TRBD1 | TGTGCCAGCAGTCTAGGGACAGCCAACACTGAAGCTTTCTTT | CASSLGTANTEAFF
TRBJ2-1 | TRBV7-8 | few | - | TGTGCCAGCAGCACGAGCCCCGGGGCCCACAATGAGCAGTTCTTC | CASSTSPGAHNEQFF
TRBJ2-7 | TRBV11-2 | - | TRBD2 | TGTGCCAGCAGCTCTCCTCGGACTAGCGGCTACGAGCAGTACTTC | CASSSPRTSGYEQYF
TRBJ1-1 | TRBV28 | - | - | TGTGCCAGCAGTATAGTACAGGGAACCACTGAAGCTTTCTTT | CASSIVQGTTEAFF
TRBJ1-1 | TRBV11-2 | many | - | TGTGCCAGCAGCTCACGACAGGAGAACACTGAAGCTTTCTTT | CASSSRQENTEAFF
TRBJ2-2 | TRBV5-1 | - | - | TGCGCCAGCAGCAGGACGGGACAAAACACCGGGGAGCTGTTTTTT | CASSRTGQNTGELFF
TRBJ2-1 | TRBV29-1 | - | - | TGCAGCGCCCTATCCCGATACAATGAGCAGTTCTTC | CSALSRYNEQFF
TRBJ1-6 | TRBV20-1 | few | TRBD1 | TGCAGTGCTACTAATCCGGGACAGGGGTACTCACCCCTCCACTTT | CSATNPGQGYSPLHF
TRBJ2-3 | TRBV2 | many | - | TGTGCCAGCAGGGGGGGGCCCAGCACAGATACGCAGTATTTT | CASRGGPSTDTQYF
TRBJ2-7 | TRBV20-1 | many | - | TGCAGTGCTAGAGATGGGAACGAGCAGTACTTC | CSARDGNEQYF
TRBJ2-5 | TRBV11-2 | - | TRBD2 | TGTGCCAGCACCCTAGCGGGAGTTGAGACCCAGTACTTC | CASTLAGVETQYF
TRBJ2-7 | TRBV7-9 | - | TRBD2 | TGTGCCAGCAGCTTTGGGATAGCGGGAGAAGGAGAGCAGTACTTC | CASSFGIAGEGEQYF
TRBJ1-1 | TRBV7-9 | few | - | TGTGCCAGCAGCTTAAGCGGAAGGACGGCCTTT | CASSLSGRTAF
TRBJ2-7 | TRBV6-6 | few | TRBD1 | TGTGCCAGCAGTTCTCAGGGGGCCTACGAGCAGTACTTC | CASSSQGAYEQYF
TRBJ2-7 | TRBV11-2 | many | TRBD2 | TGTGCCAGCAGCACAATTCTAGCGGGGGCCTACGAGCAGTACTTC | CASSTILAGAYEQYF
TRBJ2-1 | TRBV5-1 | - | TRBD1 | TGCGCCAGCAGCAGGACAGGGGGCTTGGTCAATGAGCAGTTCTTC | CASSRTGGLVNEQFF
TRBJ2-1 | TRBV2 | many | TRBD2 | TGTGCCAGCAGTGAAGCGCGCGGGAGGGTTGATGAGCAGTTCTTC | CASSEARGRVDEQFF
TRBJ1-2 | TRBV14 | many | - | TGTGCCAGCAGCCATTGGGAAGGCTATGGCTACACCTTC | CASSHWEGYGYTF
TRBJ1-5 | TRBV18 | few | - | TGTGCCAGCTCACCAGGCAATCAGCCCCAGCATTTT | CASSPGNQPQHF
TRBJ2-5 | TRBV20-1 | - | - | TGCAGTGCTAGAGATGCGGATCGGCCGGGGGAGACCCAGTACTTC | CSARDADRPGETQYF
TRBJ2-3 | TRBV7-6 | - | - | TGTGCCAGCAGCTTATTTCAGGGCCTCACAGATACGCAGTATTTT | CASSLFQGLTDTQYF
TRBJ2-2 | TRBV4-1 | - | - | TGCGCCAGCAGCCATCCCACCGGTACCGGGGAGCTGTTTTTT | CASSHPTGTGELFF
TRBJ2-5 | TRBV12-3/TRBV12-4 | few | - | TGTGCCAGCAGTTTTCCGGGGGACCAAGAGACCCAGTACTTC | CASSFPGDQETQYF
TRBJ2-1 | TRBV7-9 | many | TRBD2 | TGTGCCAGCAGCTCGTCCGGGACTATTGGGTACAATGAGCAGTTCTTC | CASSSSGTIGYNEQFF
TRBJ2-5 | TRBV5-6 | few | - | TGTGCCAGCAGCTTAACTACAGGGTTCGGGGAGACCCAGTACTTC | CASSLTTGFGETQYF
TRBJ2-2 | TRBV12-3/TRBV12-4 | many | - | TGTGCCAGCAGTTCCTATATTTACGTTACCGGGGAGCTGTTTTTT | CASSSYIYVTGELFF
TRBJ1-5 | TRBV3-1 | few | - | TGTGCCAGCAGCCAGCTTTATAGCAATCAGCCCCAGCATTTT | CASSQLYSNQPQHF
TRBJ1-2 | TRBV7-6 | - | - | TGTGCCAGCAGCCGTGGACGGATCTATGGCTACACCTTC | CASSRGRIYGYTF
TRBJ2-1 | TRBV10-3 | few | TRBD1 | TGTGCCATCAGTGGAAAAACCGGGACAGGGGGCTCCGCTTCCTACAATGAGCAGTTCTTC | CAISGKTGTGGSASYNEQFF
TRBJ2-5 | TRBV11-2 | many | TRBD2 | TGTGCCAGCAGCCGGACTAGGCAAGAGACCCAGTACTTC | CASSRTRQETQYF
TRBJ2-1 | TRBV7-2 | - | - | TGTGCCAGCAACCAGAGTCCCTACAATGAGCAGTTCTTC | CASNQSPYNEQFF
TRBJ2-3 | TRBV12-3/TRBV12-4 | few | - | TGTGCCAGCAGTTTATATCCAGATACGCAGTATTTT | CASSLYPDTQYF
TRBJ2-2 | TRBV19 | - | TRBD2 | TGTGCCAGTACCCTAGCGGGTGCGAACACCGGGGAGCTGTTTTTT | CASTLAGANTGELFF
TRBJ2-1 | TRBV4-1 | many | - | TGCGCCAGCAGCCAAGTTAGCGGCTACAATGAGCAGTTCTTC | CASSQVSGYNEQFF
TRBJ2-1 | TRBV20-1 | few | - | TGCAGTGCGCGGGACAGGGTTTTAGCGGGAGTGGGTGAGCAGTTCTTC | CSARDRVLAGVGEQFF
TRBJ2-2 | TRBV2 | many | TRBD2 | TGTGCCAGCAGGAGGACACTAGCGGGAGTGTCCGGGGAGCTGTTTTTT | CASRRTLAGVSGELFF
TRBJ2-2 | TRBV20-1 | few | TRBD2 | TGCAGTGCTCTAGATCCGTCCGGGACTAGCAAGGAGGTCGACTTAGCCGGGGAGCTGTTTTTT | CSALDPSGTSKEVDLAGELFF